What follows are 10 T cell receptor beta chains derived from one specimen sequenced in a study of cytomegalovirus exposure and HLA in healthy donors. It was with 60 Vbeta and 13 Jbeta primers that the PCR ran. Libraries were prepared by immunoSEQ multiplex PCR; TCRdb keeps only in-frame clonotypes and omits some of them. The sample records approximately 220,000 clones, less than 85% being singletons. The sequencing sample was made of PBMCs. The receptors were gathered from a young man in good health and CMV-seronegative.

This clone was counted a single time. The rearrangement uses TRBV6-5 and TRBJ1-5; D remains ambiguous. Germline CDR1 and CDR2: MNHEY and SVGAGI. The CDR3 length is 15 residues. Trimming left V 2 bases short and J 4 bases short, with 12 bases between. CDR3 sequence (DNA): TGTGCCAGCAGTTACATGCGGGGTGAGAATCAGCCCCAGCATTTT. Translating it yields CASSYMRGENQPQHF.

This sequence joins TRBV30 and TRBJ1-2; D unresolved. Trimming took off 3 bases at V and 2 bases at J, with 4 bases between the two ends. CDR1 and CDR2 from the germline V gene are GTSNPN and SVGIG (reference sequence). This CDR3 region has 11 residues. The CDR3: CAWSGNYGYTF. The CDR3 bases are TGTGCCTGGAGCGGGAACTATGGCTACACCTTC. Full variable domain (outside the CDR3, taken from reference TRBV30 and TRBJ1-2): SQTIHQWPATLVQPVGSPLSLECTVEGTSNPNLYWYRQAAGRGLQLLFYSVGIGQISSEVPQNLSASRPQDRQFILSSKKLLLSDSGFYLCAWSGNYGYTFGSGTRLTVV.

The J gene is TRBJ2-2, the V gene TRBV7-3, with D possibly matching TRBD2 (5 bases). The CDR3 spans 13 residues. The V and J ends lost 4 bases and 3 bases respectively, with 6 bases between them. Looked up from germline, CDR1 is SGHTA and CDR2 is FQGTGA. This CDR3 is CASSSDYTGELFF. The CDR3 nucleotides are TGTGCCAGCAGCTCGGACTACACCGGGGAGCTGTTTTTT.

The chain combines TRBV19 with TRBJ2-3; D not certain. The germline V gene encodes CDR1 LNHDA and CDR2 SQIVND (reference sequence). The CDR3 has 12 amino acids. Deletions cut 4 bases from V and 4 bases from J, with 6 bases between. CDR3: CASSRRADTQYF. CDR3 DNA sequence: TGTGCCAGTAGTAGACGGGCAGATACGCAGTATTTT.

This clone has a single count. V is TRBV5-4 and J is TRBJ2-3; 13 bases agree with TRBD2. This CDR3 has 18 amino acids. V lost 4 bases, J lost 0 bases, and 8 bases stayed unmatched. The germline CDR1 and CDR2 sequences are SGHNT and YYREEE (reference sequence). The CDR3 here is CASSKKTSGRISTDTQYF. CDR3 bases: TGTGCCAGCAGCAAAAAGACTAGCGGGAGGATTAGCACAGATACGCAGTATTTT.

This clone was seen only a few times. The rearrangement links TRBV6-5 to TRBJ2-5; D may be TRBD1 (5 bases). This CDR3 is 16 amino acids long. V gave up 1 base and J gave up 11 bases, with 23 bases separating them. Looked up from germline, CDR1 is MNHEY and CDR2 is SVGAGI. The CDR3 DNA reads as TGTGCCAGCAGTTACTTTGGGGCTGTGTCGGATTATGAGCAGTACTTC. Translating it yields CASSYFGAVSDYEQYF.

In this sample, this clone turned up once. For the CDR3, the DNA is TGTGCCAGCAGCCCTAGGACAGGGGGACCCCAGTTCTTC. It specifies CASSPRTGGPQFF. This chain joins TRBV14 and TRBJ2-1; 10 bases agree with TRBD1. The germline CDR1 and CDR2 sequences are SGHDN and FVKESK. Germline trimming cut 4 bases from V and 13 bases from J; bases unmatched to any gene: 7. The CDR3 contains 13 residues.

The V and J genes are TRBV6-5 and TRBJ2-5; TRBD2 aligns across 12 bases. The CDR3 is 14 amino acids. Germline V gene data show CDR1 as MNHEY and CDR2 as SVGAGI. V was clipped by 2 bases and J by 6 bases; unmatched bases: 1. The chain's CDR3 is CASSYTSGRKTQYF. As DNA, the CDR3 is TGTGCCAGCAGTTACACTAGCGGGAGGAAGACCCAGTACTTC.

The chain uses TRBV10-3 and TRBJ1-5; no reliable D call. V lost 4 bases, J lost 2 bases, and 9 bases lay in between. CDR1 and CDR2 from the germline V gene are ENHRY and SYGVKD. This CDR3 comprises 14 residues. CDR3 in DNA: TGTGCCATCAGTGTGGACGGGGGCAATCAGCCCCAGCATTTT. This gives the protein CAISVDGGNQPQHF.

The chain recombines TRBV30 with TRBJ1-5; D is ambiguous. The germline gives CDR1 GTSNPN, CDR2 SVGIG (reference sequence). The CDR3 is 16 residues long. The V end lost 0 bases, the J end lost 1 base, and 13 bases lay between the germline ends. This chain's CDR3 is CAWSVSGPSSNQPQHF. CDR3 sequence (DNA): TGTGCCTGGAGTGTCAGCGGACCTTCGAGCAATCAGCCCCAGCATTTT.